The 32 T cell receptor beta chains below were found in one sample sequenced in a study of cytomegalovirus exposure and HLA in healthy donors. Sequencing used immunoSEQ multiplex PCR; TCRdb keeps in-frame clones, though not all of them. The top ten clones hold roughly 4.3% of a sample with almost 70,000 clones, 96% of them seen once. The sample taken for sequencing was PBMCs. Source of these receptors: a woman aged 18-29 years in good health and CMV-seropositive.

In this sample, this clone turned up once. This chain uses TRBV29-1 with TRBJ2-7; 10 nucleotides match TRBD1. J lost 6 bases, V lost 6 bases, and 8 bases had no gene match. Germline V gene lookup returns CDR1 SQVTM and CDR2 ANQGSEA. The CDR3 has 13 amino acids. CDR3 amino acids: CSVARTGGSEQYF. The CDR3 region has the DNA TGCAGCGTCGCCCGGACAGGGGGTTCCGAGCAGTACTTC.

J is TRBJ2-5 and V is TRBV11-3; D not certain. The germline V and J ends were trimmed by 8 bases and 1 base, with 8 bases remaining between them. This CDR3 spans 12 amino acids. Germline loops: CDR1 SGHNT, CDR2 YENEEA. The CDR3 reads CASGLGQETQYF. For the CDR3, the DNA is TGTGCCAGCGGGCTTGGCCAAGAGACCCAGTACTTC. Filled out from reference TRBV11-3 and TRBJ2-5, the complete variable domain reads EAGVVQSPRYKIIEKKQPVAFWCNPISGHNTLYWYLQNLGQGPELLIRYENEEAVDDSQLPKDRFSAERLKGVDSTLKIQPAELGDSAVYLCASGLGQETQYFGPGTRLLVL.

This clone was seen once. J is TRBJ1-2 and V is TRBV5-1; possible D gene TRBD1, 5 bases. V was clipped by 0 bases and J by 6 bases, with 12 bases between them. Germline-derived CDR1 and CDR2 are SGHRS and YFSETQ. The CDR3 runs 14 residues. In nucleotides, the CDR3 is TGCGCCAGCAGCTTGGAAGCAGGGAAGGATGGCTACACCTTC. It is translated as CASSLEAGKDGYTF. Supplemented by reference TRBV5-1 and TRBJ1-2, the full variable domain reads KAGVTQTPRYLIKTRGQQVTLSCSPISGHRSVSWYQQTPGQGLQFLFEYFSETQRNKGNFPGRFSGRQFSNSRSEMNVSTLELGDSALYLCASSLEAGKDGYTFGSGTRLTVV.

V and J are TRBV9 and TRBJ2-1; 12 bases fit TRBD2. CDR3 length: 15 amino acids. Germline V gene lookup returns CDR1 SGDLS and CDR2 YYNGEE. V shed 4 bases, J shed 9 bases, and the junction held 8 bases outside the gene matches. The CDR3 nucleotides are TGTGCCAGCAGCACGACTAGCGGGAGTTCGTCTGAGCAGTTCTTC. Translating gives CASSTTSGSSSEQFF.

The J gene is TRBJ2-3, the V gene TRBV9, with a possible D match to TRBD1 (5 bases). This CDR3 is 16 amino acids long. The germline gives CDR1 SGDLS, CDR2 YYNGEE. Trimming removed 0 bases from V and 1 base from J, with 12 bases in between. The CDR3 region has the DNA TGTGCCAGCAGCGTAGAGAGGTGGGGCCGCACAGATACGCAGTATTTT. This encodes CASSVERWGRTDTQYF.

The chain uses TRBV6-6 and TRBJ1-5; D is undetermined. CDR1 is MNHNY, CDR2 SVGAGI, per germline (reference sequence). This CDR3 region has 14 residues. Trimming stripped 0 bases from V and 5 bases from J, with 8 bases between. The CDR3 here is CASSYSSPDQPQHF. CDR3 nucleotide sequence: TGTGCCAGCAGTTACTCGAGTCCGGATCAGCCCCAGCATTTT.

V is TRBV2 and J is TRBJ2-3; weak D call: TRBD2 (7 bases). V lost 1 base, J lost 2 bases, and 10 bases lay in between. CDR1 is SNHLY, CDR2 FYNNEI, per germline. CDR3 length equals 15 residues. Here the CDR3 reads CASSEGGGLTDTQYF. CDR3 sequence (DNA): TGTGCCAGCAGTGAAGGGGGGGGCCTCACAGATACGCAGTATTTT.

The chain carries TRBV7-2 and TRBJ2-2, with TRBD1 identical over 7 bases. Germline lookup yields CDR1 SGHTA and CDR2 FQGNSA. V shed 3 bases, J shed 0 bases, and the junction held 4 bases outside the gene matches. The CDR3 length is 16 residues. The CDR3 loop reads CASSFTGTANTGELFF. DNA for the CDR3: TGTGCCAGCAGCTTCACCGGGACAGCGAACACCGGGGAGCTGTTTTTT.

DNA of the CDR3: TGTGCCAGCAGCAGTAGCTCCTACGAGCAGTACTTC. Protein product: CASSSSSYEQYF. V gene TRBV7-9 combines with J gene TRBJ2-7; D gene unclear. The CDR3 is 12 residues long. Trimming removed 5 bases from V and 0 bases from J, with 5 bases in between. CDR1 SEHNR and CDR2 FQNEAQ come from the germline V gene (reference sequence).

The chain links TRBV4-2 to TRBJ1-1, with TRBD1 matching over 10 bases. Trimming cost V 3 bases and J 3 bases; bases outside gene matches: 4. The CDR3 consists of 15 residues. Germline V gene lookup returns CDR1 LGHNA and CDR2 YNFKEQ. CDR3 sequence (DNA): TGTGCCAGCAGCCAGGGGACAGGGGAGGACACTGAAGCTTTCTTT. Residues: CASSQGTGEDTEAFF.

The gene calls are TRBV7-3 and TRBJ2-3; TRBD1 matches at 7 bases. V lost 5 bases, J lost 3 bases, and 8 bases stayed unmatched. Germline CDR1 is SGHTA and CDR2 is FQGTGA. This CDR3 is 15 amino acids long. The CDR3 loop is CASSLDRVVTDTQYF. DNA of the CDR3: TGTGCCAGCAGCCTCGACAGGGTTGTTACAGATACGCAGTATTTT. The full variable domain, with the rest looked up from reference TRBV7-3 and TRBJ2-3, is GAGVSQTPSNKVTEKGKYVELRCDPISGHTALYWYRQSLGQGPEFLIYFQGTGAADDSGLPNDRFFAVRPEGSVSTLKIQRTERGDSAVYLCASSLDRVVTDTQYFGPGTRLTVL.

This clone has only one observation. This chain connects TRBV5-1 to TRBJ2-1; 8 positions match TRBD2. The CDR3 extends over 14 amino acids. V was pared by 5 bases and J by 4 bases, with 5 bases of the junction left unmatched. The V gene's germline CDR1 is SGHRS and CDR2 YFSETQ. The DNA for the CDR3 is TGCGCCAGCAGAGTTAGCGGGGAATACAATGAGCAGTTCTTC. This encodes CASRVSGEYNEQFF.

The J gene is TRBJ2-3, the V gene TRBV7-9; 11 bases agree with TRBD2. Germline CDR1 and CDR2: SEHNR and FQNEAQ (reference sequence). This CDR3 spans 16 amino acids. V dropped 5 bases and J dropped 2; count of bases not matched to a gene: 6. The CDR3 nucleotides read TGTGCCAGCAGCCCTTATAGCGGGAGGGCCACAGATACGCAGTATTTT. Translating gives CASSPYSGRATDTQYF.

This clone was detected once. The CDR3 sequence is CASSSTGGRNTGELFF. The CDR3 nucleotides read TGTGCCAGCAGTTCCACAGGGGGCAGGAACACCGGGGAGCTGTTTTTT. The genes are TRBV28 and TRBJ2-2, with TRBD1 matching 9 bases. The CDR3 has 16 residues. The ends lost 4 bases at V and 1 base at J; junction bases unmatched: 4. Germline CDR1 and CDR2: MDHEN and SYDVKM.

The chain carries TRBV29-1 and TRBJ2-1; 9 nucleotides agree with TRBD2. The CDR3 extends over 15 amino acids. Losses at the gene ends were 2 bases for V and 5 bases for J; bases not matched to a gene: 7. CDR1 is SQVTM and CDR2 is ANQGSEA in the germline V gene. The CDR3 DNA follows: TGCAGCGTTGAACGTATAGCGGGAGTGGACAATGAGCAGTTCTTC. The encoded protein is CSVERIAGVDNEQFF.

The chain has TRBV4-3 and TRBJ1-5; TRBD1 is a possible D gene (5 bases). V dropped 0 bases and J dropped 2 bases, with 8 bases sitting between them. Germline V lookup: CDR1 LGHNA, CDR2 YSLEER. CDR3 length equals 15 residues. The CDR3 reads CASSQEPRGNQPQHF. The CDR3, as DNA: TGCGCCAGCAGCCAAGAACCCAGGGGCAATCAGCCCCAGCATTTT.

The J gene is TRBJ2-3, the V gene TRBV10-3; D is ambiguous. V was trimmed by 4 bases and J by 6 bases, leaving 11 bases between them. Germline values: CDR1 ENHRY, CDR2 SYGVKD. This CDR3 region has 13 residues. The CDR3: CAISGAGWDTQYF. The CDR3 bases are TGTGCCATCAGTGGAGCAGGTTGGGATACGCAGTATTTT.

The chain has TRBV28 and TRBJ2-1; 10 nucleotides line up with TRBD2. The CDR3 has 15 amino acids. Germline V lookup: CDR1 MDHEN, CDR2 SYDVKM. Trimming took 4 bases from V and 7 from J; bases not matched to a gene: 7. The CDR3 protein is CASSSSSGSLNEQFF. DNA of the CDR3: TGTGCCAGCAGTTCGTCTAGCGGGAGCTTAAATGAGCAGTTCTTC.

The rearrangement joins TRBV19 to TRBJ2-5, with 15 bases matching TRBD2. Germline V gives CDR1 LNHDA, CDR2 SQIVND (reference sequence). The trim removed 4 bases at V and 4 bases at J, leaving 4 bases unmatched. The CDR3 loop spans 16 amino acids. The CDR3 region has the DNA TGTGCCAGTAGTACGGGACTAGCGGGAGGTGCAGAGACCCAGTACTTC. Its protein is CASSTGLAGGAETQYF. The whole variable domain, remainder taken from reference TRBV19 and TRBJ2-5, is DGGITQSPKYLFRKEGQNVTLSCEQNLNHDAMYWYRQDPGQGLRLIYYSQIVNDFQKGDIAEGYSVSREKKESFPLTVTSAQKNPTAFYLCASSTGLAGGAETQYFGPGTRLLVL.

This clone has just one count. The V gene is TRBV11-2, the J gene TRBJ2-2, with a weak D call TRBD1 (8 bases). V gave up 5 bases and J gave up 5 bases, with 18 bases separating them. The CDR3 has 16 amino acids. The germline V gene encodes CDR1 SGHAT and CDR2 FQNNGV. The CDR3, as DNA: TGTGCCAGCAGCCGTATGGACAGGGAGGGGACCGGGGAGCTGTTTTTT. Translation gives CASSRMDREGTGELFF.

CDR3 region: CASSLGAQPQHF. Written as DNA, the CDR3 is TGTGCCAGCAGCTTGGGGGCTCAGCCCCAGCATTTT. The V gene is TRBV5-6, the J gene TRBJ1-5; D not certain. Germline V gives CDR1 SGHDT, CDR2 YYEEEE. V was clipped by 0 bases and J by 6 bases, with 4 bases between them. The length of the CDR3 is 12 residues.

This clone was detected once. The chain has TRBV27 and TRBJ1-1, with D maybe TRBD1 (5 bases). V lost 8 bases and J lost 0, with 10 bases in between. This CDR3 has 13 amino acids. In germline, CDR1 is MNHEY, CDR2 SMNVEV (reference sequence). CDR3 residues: CASFRAMNTEAFF. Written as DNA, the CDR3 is TGTGCCAGCTTCAGGGCGATGAACACTGAAGCTTTCTTT.

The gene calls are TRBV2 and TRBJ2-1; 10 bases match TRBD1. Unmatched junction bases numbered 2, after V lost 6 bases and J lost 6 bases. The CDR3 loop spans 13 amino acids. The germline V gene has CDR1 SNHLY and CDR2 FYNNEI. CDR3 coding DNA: TGTGCCAGCAGAGGGACAGGGGTCAATGAGCAGTTCTTC. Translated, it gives CASRGTGVNEQFF.

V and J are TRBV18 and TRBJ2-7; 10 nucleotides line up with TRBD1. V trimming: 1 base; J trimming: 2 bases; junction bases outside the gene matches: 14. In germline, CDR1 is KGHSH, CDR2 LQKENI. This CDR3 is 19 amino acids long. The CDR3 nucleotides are TGTGCCAGCTCACCACTCCCAATAGTACCCGGGACAGGGGCCTACGAGCAGTACTTC. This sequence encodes CASSPLPIVPGTGAYEQYF.

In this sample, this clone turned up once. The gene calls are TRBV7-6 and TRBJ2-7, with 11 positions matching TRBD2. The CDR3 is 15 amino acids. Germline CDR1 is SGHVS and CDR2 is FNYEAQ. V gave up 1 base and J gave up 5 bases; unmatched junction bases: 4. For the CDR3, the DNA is TGTGCCAGCAGCTTAGTCTCACTAGCGGGAGACGAGCAGTACTTC. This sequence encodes CASSLVSLAGDEQYF.

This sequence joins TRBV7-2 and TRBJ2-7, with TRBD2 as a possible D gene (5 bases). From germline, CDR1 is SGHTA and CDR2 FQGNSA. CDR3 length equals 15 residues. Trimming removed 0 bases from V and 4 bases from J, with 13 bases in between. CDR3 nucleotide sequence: TGTGCCAGCAGCTTAGCGGGAGACCCAGGTTACGAGCAGTACTTC. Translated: CASSLAGDPGYEQYF.

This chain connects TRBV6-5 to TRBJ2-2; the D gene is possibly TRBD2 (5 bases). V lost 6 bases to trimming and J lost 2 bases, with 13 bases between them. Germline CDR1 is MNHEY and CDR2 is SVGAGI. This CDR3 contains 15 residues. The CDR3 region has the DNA TGTGCCAGCAGGCGGGTCACCTTAAACACCGGGGAGCTGTTTTTT. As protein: CASRRVTLNTGELFF.

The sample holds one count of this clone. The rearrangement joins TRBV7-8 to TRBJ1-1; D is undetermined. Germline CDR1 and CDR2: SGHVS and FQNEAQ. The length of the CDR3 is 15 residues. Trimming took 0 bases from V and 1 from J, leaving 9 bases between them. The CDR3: CASSLARAENTEAFF. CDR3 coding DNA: TGTGCCAGCAGCTTAGCGCGGGCAGAGAACACTGAAGCTTTCTTT. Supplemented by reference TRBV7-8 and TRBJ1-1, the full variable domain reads GAGVSQSPRYKVAKRGQDVALRCDPISGHVSLFWYQQALGQGPEFLTYFQNEAQLDKSGLPSDRFFAERPEGSVSTLKIQRTQQEDSAVYLCASSLARAENTEAFFGQGTRLTVV.

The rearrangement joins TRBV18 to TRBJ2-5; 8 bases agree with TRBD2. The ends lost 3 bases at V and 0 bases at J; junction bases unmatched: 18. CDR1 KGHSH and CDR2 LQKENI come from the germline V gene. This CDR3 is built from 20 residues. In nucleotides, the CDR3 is TGTGCCAGCTCACCCCGGGGAGGGAATCCGCGGGAGGCATACCAAGAGACCCAGTACTTC. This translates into CASSPRGGNPREAYQETQYF. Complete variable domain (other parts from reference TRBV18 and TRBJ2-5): NAGVMQNPRHLVRRRGQEARLRCSPMKGHSHVYWYRQLPEEGLKFMVYLQKENIIDESGMPKERFSAEFPKEGPSILRIQQVVRGDSAAYFCASSPRGGNPREAYQETQYFGPGTRLLVL.

The CDR3 nucleotides are TGTGCCAGCAGCTGGCGGGGGGTTATCGAGCAGTACTTC. This sequence encodes CASSWRGVIEQYF. V gene TRBV7-8 combines with J gene TRBJ2-7; 8 positions match TRBD2. This CDR3 is built from 13 residues. Germline V gene data show CDR1 as SGHVS and CDR2 as FQNEAQ. V shed 4 bases, J shed 6 bases, and the junction held 5 bases outside the gene matches.

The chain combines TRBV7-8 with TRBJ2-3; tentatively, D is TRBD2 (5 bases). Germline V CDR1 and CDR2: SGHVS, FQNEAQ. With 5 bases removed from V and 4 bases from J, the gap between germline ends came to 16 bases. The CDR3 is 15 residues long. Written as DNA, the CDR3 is TGTGCCAGCAGCCCAATAGCGAATGGGGCAGATACGCAGTATTTT. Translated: CASSPIANGADTQYF.

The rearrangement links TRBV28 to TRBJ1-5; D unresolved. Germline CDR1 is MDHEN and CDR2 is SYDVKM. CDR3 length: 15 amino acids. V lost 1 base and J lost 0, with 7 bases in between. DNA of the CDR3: TGTGCCAGCAGTTTATCTGAGAATAGCAATCAGCCCCAGCATTTT. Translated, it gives CASSLSENSNQPQHF. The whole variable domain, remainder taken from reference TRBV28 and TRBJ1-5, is DVKVTQSSRYLVKRTGEKVFLECVQDMDHENMFWYRQDPGLGLRLIYFSYDVKMKEKGDIPEGYSVSREKKERFSLILESASTNQTSMYLCASSLSENSNQPQHFGDGTRLSIL.